This T cell receptor (beta chain) derives from a study of shared clonotypes between healthy human individuals. The CDR3 sequence is 11 residues long. Germline V CDR1 and CDR2: ENHRY, SYGVKD. The ends were cut back, 11 bases at V and 5 bases at J, with 12 bases in the middle. The assay was immunoSEQ multiplex PCR, and TCRdb's table has in-frame clones only and misses some. The table lists about 2.4 million clones, approximately 93% of them singletons, with 0.35% to 0.45% in the top ten. In this sample, this clone turned up once. This chain uses TRBV10-3 with TRBJ1-1; TRBD1 is a possible D gene (5 bases). This TCR was recovered from a man between 18 and 35 years old in good health. Some clones in this sample may be carry-over from other donors' samples. Sample: naive CD4+ T cells from PBMCs. Stated subset: CD45RA+ positively selected. The CDR3 DNA sequence: TGTGCCGCCAGCCCAGGGACTGAAGCTTTCTTT. It translates to CAASPGTEAFF.